The entry below describes one T cell receptor (beta chain). This clonotype appeared a few times. Its antigen specificity is not known. The input lacks base qualities; no much larger clone sits a single base away. The data originate from a study of CD8 T cells in ankylosing spondylitis (dated by TCRdb to between 2016 and 2019). Looking at the study overall: The study set out to find disease-linked TCR variants by profiling T cell receptor beta repertoires in ankylosing spondylitis patients and healthy donors. The full study cohort comprised around 23 ankylosing spondylitis patients and some 110 healthy donors. Samples of peripheral blood were taken, and for ankylosing spondylitis patients, synovial fluid was collected as well. Results the study describes overall, beyond this receptor: Some of the motif variants had been reported before in the synovial fluid and blood of reactive arthritis patients, a finding that suggests common disease-initiation mechanisms. The disease-linked clones had a CD8+ phenotype and were found at relatively low frequencies in peripheral blood. A TCR beta motif made up of several highly homologous amino acid variants appeared to be characteristic of blood from ankylosing spondylitis patients. The disease-linked clones were reported as significantly enriched in matched synovial fluid samples from ankylosing spondylitis patients.

Sequencing took place on an Illumina HiSeq 2500. TCR beta libraries were prepared by quantitative 5'-RACE with molecular barcodes. As for how the authors treated the data: A new computational method based on a probabilistic model of VDJ rearrangement was used to identify disease-linked TCR variants. In-frame beta chains were kept once TCRdb had trimmed the public reads at Q25 with fastp and called clones with MiXCR. Entries that share a CDR3 protein sequence are merged under the most common genes and DNA. In this record, the V and J calls reflect TCRdb's handling and not the investigators' own analysis. This sample lists around 230,000 distinct CDR3 sequences; roughly 8% were detected once. The ten biggest clones cover about 5% of the sample. The CDR3 runs 17 residues from the cysteine to the phenylalanine. CDR3 DNA only is kept here, 51 bases in frame from base 1. Based on the germline V gene, the CDR1 and CDR2 sequences are MNHNS and SASEGT. Ends trimmed: V by 6 bases, J by 0 bases; bases unmatched to a gene: 8.

Sequencing was carried out using blood, either unsorted or a sorted T cell fraction (not recorded which). The clonotype was recovered from a female donor with ankylosing spondylitis or in good health (not recorded which). Rearrangement joined TRBV6-1 to TRBJ1-3; 10 central nucleotides agree with TRBD1. CDR3 reads: CASRGGTGAFSGNTIYF. The bases read TGTGCCAGCAGAGGGGGGACAGGGGCCTTCTCTGGAAACACCATATATTTT.